This T cell receptor (beta chain) stems from a study of blood T cell repertoires in COVID-19. About the research overall: The origin of the acute and convalescent COVID-19 samples was the United States, Italy and Spain. PBMCs, B-cell-depleted T cells, or T cells provided the cDNA or gDNA that made up the material.

The germline V gene encodes CDR1 MGHRA and CDR2 YSYEKL. The CDR3 extends over 15 amino acids. V dropped 0 bases and J dropped 5; count of bases not matched to a gene: 2. Per the study methods: From reference gene primer amplification, estimates of nucleated cell counts were derived. Using immunoSEQ multiplex PCR, the repertoire was profiled, and TCRdb retains in-frame clones only, with some absent. That table furnishes V, J and clone size, whereas the DNA furnished D and trimming. Of fewer than 200,000 clones listed, around 87% were seen once; the top ten hold around 2.3%. V gene TRBV4-1 combines with J gene TRBJ2-5; 11 bases line up with TRBD2. The clonotype originates from a man aged 40-50 years with active or convalescent COVID-19. Sequences were obtained from peripheral blood. The CDR3 bases are TGCGCCAGCAGCCAAGACGCTAGCGGGGGGGAGACCCAGTACTTC. It encodes CASSQDASGGETQYF.